The T cell receptor (beta chain) described here comes from a study of Graves' ophthalmopathy and Graves' hyperthyroidism. Across the study: Specimen type is peripheral blood, obtained at initial diagnosis before any treatment.

General study results and limits: Most thyroid-expanded clonotypes exceeding 0.001 frequency were also found in blood. Ophthalmopathy versus stable hyperthyroidism: 13-signature model gave 85% to 90% sensitivity, 81.08% specificity.

Stable hyperthyroidism denotes an absence of ophthalmopathy throughout 18 months of follow-up. Comment on this clonotype: What it binds is not known.

Using RNA transcripts, the TCR beta CDR3 regions were amplified. The authors performed first-round RT-PCR with HTBI primers and then a second-round multiplex PCR. TCRdb analysed the multiplex PCR reads with MiXCR anew, one entry per CDR3 protein. The sample contains under 800,000 distinct CDR3 sequences, around a fifth of which appear only once. Sequenced material: peripheral blood. This clonotype was obtained from a young woman with stable Graves' hyperthyroidism. Some clones in this sample may be carry-over from other donors' samples.

This CDR3 is CASTPPLGQGNYTGELFF. CDR3 nucleotide sequence: TGCGCCAGCACCCCGCCCCTGGGTCAGGGGAATTACACCGGGGAGCTGTTTTTT. The rearrangement joins TRBV5-1 to TRBJ2-2, with D possibly being TRBD1 (6 bases). Looked up from germline, CDR1 is SGHRS and CDR2 is YFSETQ. The CDR3 totals 18 residues. V was clipped by 6 bases and J by 3 bases, with 24 bases between them.